These 9 T cell receptor beta chains came from one sample sequenced in a study of T-cell memory formation after mild COVID-19. From the 5' RACE reads, TCRdb called clonotypes with MiXCR, one entry per CDR3 protein. The sample lists 560,000 or so distinct CDR3 sequences; approximately 15% were seen once. What was sequenced was PBMCs or a T cell subset sorted from them (not recorded which). The source is an adult woman who had mild COVID-19 (a few samples of this study predate the infection). Cell type and time point are not known.

The sample holds a few counts of this clonotype. This chain joins TRBV11-2 and TRBJ2-4, with D unclear. V shed 4 bases and J shed 8 bases, with 12 bases lying between them. CDR3 length equals 13 residues. The germline gives CDR1 SGHAT, CDR2 FQNNGV. The DNA for the CDR3 is TGTGCCAGCAGCTCGGGCGGCAGACACATTCAGTACTTC. Translation: CASSSGGRHIQYF.

This clonotype was counted ten times or more. CDR3 sequence: CASSQGSGALGNIQYF. Written as DNA, the CDR3 is TGTGCCAGCAGCCAAGGGTCGGGGGCGCTCGGTAACATTCAGTACTTC. J is TRBJ2-4 and V is TRBV3-1; either TRBD1 or TRBD2 may supply D (6 bases each). Deletions cut 1 base from V and 7 bases from J, with 17 bases between. Germline CDR1 is LGHDT and CDR2 is YNNKEL (reference sequence). This CDR3 comprises 16 residues.

The chain carries TRBV7-9 and TRBJ2-3, with unresolved D. Trimming pared 1 base from V and 4 bases from J, leaving 9 bases between. CDR3 length: 14 amino acids. Germline CDR1 SEHNR, CDR2 FQNEAQ (reference sequence). CDR3 in DNA: TGTGCCAGCAGCTTAGGCGCCCCAGCAGATACGCAGTATTTT. It codes for CASSLGAPADTQYF.

The V and J genes are TRBV24-1 and TRBJ2-3; 9 bases match TRBD1. Trimming cost V 10 bases and J 2 bases; bases outside gene matches: 3. This CDR3 has 13 amino acids. The germline V gene encodes CDR1 KGHDR and CDR2 SFDVKD. The CDR3 DNA follows: TGTGCCACGGACAGGGGAGTCACAGATACGCAGTATTTT. This encodes CATDRGVTDTQYF.

The chain uses TRBV9 and TRBJ2-2; the D is unclear. The V end lost 4 bases, the J end lost 3 bases, and 4 bases lay between the germline ends. Germline CDR1 is SGDLS and CDR2 is YYNGEE. CDR3 size: 12 residues. CDR3 DNA: TGTGCCAGCAGCCAACACACCGGGGAGCTGTTTTTT. Encoded protein: CASSQHTGELFF.

This clonotype came up a few times. The rearrangement links TRBV9 to TRBJ2-3, with D unresolved. This CDR3 region has 14 residues. Between the trimmed V and J ends, which lost 1 base and 4 bases, there was a span of 10 bases. Per germline, CDR1 SGDLS and CDR2 YYNGEE. The CDR3 reads CASSVSPRPDTQYF. DNA for the CDR3: TGTGCCAGCAGCGTATCCCCTAGACCAGATACGCAGTATTTT.

This clonotype has ten or more counts. The chain uses TRBV6-6 and TRBJ2-7, with no clear D. Germline assignment: CDR1 MNHNY and CDR2 SVGAGI (reference sequence). The V and J ends lost 5 bases and 5 bases respectively, with 7 bases between them. The CDR3 runs to 11 residues. CDR3 sequence: CASSADNEQYF. As DNA, the CDR3 is TGTGCCAGCAGTGCTGACAACGAGCAGTACTTC.

The J gene is TRBJ2-1, the V gene TRBV5-1, with D tentatively TRBD2 (6 bases). Trimming removed 4 bases at V and 4 bases at J, with 12 bases between. The germline V gene encodes CDR1 SGHRS and CDR2 YFSETQ. The CDR3 spans 14 residues. In nucleotides, the CDR3 is TGCGCCAGCAGCAGGGGAGGAGAGTACAATGAGCAGTTCTTC. This translates into CASSRGGEYNEQFF.

Only a few counts were recorded for this clonotype. The chain is built from TRBV7-2 and TRBJ2-1; D unclear. The CDR3 spans 15 residues. V lost 9 bases to trimming and J lost 5 bases, with 20 bases between them. The germline gives CDR1 SGHTA, CDR2 FQGNSA. The CDR3 loop reads CARGAHQPIHNEQFF. CDR3 nucleotide sequence: TGTGCCAGGGGTGCACATCAACCCATTCACAATGAGCAGTTCTTC.